Sequencing of this TCR beta chain was carried out in a study of shared clonotypes between healthy human individuals (dated by TCRdb to 2018 to 2020). The study in broad terms: Three men and two women, aged 18 to 49 years, made up the cohort. To estimate repertoire size and how much clonotype sharing occurs between individuals, the study deeply sequenced the blood TCR repertoires of five healthy adults. To increase sequencing depth and limit assay-specific biases, TCR repertoire library preparation and sequencing were carried out by different laboratories using diverse techniques. Between about 0.8 and 9.5 billion PBMCs per donor were obtained by leukapheresis. Results and caveats for the whole study, not just this receptor: Sampling was restricted to blood, and TCR repertoires in tissues likely differ from the TCR repertoires found in blood. Based on pairwise subsampling, the degree of clonotype sharing among donors was expected to be affected by sequencing depth. Because the study included only a small number of donors, the genetic and exposure-history diversity represented was limited.

The donors were healthy, HIV-negative adults with no recently reported acute infections or vaccinations. Every donor was a Caucasian adult residing in Nashville, Tennessee, USA. For unsorted samples, some 87 million PBMCs were counted, and genomic DNA was extracted using the QIAamp DNA Blood Mini kit. After blood collection by leukapheresis, PBMCs were isolated using Ficoll-Histopaque density gradient centrifugation and then cryopreserved in the vapor phase of liquid nitrogen. Using the deep immunoSEQ assay, TCR CDR3 regions were amplified from genomic DNA by multiplex PCR. Extracted genomic DNA from each cell subset was spread evenly across all wells of several immunoSEQ 96-well plates, with each plate serving as a replicate. For unsorted PBMC, approximately 0.3 ug of genomic DNA, equivalent to around 30,000 T cell genomes, went into each replicate PCR. Genomic DNA from unsorted PBMC was sequenced over ten immunoSEQ deep assay plates. Purified libraries were measured with a Qubit 3.0 fluorometer, size-checked on a Bioanalyzer 2100, and measured again with the KAPA Library Quantification kit. A separate single-read 150-cycle Illumina NextSeq 550 flow cell was used to sequence each immunoSEQ 96-well plate. The source study handled its data this way. Because only junctional sequences without quality scores were contained in the immunoSEQ output, filtering matching that applied to full-length reads could not be performed. To assign V/J genes and CDR3, sequences were annotated using PyIR, a Python wrapper for IgBLAST v1.9, with IMGT germline references. Reads with weak V/J assignments (E-value above 1e-6), missing CDR3, stop codons, out-of-frame junctions, or ambiguous translated residues were removed. V3J clonotypes were defined by identical inferred V gene, J gene, and CDR3 amino acid sequence. The percentage overlap between two repertoires was calculated by dividing the number of shared unique clonotypes by the size of the smaller repertoire. Repertoire richness was assessed with RTK rarefaction, the Chao1 estimator, and Recon v2.1 estimates of unobserved clonotypes. In its TCRdb copy, this immuneACCESS table keeps in-frame sequences only and misses some clones. Where compared with another copy, unresolved V genes explain less than half of these, and the others have no known cause. V, J and clone size derive from that table, while D and trimming were established from the DNA sequence. The table for this sample lists about 510,000 clones; about four fifths of them were counted only once. The ten biggest clones cover 10% to 15% of the sample.

Of note for this clone: Its antigen specificity is not known. The input lacks base qualities; no much larger clone sits a single base away.

V loses 1 base, J loses 1 base, and the germline ends lie 5 bases apart. The CDR3 contains 14 residues, cysteine and phenylalanine counted. Only CDR3 DNA is held: 42 bases, read in frame from base 1. The germline V gene provides CDR1 SGHVS and CDR2 FQNEAQ. The source is a middle-aged woman in good health. Some clones in this sample may be carry-over from other donors' samples. The sample was PBMCs. The sequence is built from TRBV7-8 and TRBJ2-1; TRBD1 might be the D gene, on 5 matching bases. The DNA is TGTGCCAGCAGCTTAGACAGGTCCTACAATGAGCAGTTCTTC. Translated, this gives CASSLDRSYNEQFF.